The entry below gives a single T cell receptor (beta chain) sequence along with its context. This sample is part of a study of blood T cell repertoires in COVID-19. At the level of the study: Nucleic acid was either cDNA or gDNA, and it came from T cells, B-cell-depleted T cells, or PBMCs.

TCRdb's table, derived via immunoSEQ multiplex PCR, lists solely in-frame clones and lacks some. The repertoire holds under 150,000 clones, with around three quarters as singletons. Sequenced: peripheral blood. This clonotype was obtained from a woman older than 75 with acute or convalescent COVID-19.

CDR3 sequence (DNA): TGTGCCAGTAGTCCCACTTCAGGGGGCCCACAGAGCACTGAAGCTTTCTTT. Encoded protein: CASSPTSGGPQSTEAFF. V is TRBV19 and J is TRBJ1-1; TRBD1 aligns across 8 bases. Germline V gene sequence: CDR1 LNHDA, CDR2 SQIVND (reference sequence). This CDR3 spans 17 amino acids. J was trimmed by 4 bases and V by 5 bases; bases with no gene match: 15.